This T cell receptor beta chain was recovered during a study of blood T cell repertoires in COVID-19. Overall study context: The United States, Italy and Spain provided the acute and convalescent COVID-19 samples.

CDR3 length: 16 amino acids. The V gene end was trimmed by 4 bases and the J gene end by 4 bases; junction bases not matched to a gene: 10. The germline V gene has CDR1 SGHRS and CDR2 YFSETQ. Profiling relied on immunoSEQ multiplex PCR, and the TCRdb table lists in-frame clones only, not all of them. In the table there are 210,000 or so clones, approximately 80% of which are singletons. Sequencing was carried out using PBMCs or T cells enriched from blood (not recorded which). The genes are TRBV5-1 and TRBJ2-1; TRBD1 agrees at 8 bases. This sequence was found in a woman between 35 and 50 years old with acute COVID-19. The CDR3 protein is CASSPNGQGLYNEQFF. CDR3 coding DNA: TGCGCCAGCAGCCCAAATGGACAGGGTCTTTACAATGAGCAGTTCTTC. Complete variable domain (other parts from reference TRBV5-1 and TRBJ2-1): KAGVTQTPRYLIKTRGQQVTLSCSPISGHRSVSWYQQTPGQGLQFLFEYFSETQRNKGNFPGRFSGRQFSNSRSEMNVSTLELGDSALYLCASSPNGQGLYNEQFFGPGTRLTVL.